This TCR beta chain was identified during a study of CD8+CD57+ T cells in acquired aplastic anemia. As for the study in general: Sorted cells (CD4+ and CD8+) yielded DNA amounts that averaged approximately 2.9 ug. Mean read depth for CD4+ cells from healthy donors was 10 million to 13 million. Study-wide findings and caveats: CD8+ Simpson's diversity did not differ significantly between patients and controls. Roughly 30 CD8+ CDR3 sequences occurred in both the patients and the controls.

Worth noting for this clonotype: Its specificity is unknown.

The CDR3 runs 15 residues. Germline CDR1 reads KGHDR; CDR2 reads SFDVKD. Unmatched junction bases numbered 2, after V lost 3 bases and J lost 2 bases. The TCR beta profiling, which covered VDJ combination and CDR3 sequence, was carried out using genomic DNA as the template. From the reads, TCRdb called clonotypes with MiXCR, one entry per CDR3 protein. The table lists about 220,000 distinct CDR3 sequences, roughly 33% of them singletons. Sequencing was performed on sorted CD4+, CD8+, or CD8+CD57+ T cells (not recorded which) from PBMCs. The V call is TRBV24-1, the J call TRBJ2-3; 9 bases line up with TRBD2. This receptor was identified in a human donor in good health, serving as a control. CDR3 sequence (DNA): TGTGCCACCAGTGATCGGACTAGCGTCACAGATACGCAGTATTTT. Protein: CATSDRTSVTDTQYF.